This T cell receptor beta chain appears in the sequencing data of a study of blood T cell repertoires in COVID-19. Overall study: Italy, Spain and the United States were the sources of the convalescent and acute COVID-19 samples.

This clone came up a few times. Original processing notes: Estimates of nucleated cell counts were drawn from the amplification of reference gene primers. Clones were read by immunoSEQ multiplex PCR, and TCRdb kept only the in-frame ones, dropping some. Clone size and the V and J calls come from that table; the DNA yielded D and trimming. The repertoire includes about 62,000 clones, approximately 90% of them detected once, and 1.3% sits in the top ten. What was sequenced was peripheral blood. This TCR was recovered from a woman older than 75 with acute or convalescent COVID-19.

As DNA, the CDR3 is TGCGCCAGCAGCCCAGGACAGGGGGCGCCCCGTGGCTACACCTTC. Protein product: CASSPGQGAPRGYTF. V and J are TRBV4-1 and TRBJ1-2, with 11 nucleotides matching TRBD1. CDR1 and CDR2 (germline): MGHRA, YSYEKL. The CDR3 is 15 amino acids. Trimming cost V 4 bases and J 7 bases; bases outside gene matches: 8.